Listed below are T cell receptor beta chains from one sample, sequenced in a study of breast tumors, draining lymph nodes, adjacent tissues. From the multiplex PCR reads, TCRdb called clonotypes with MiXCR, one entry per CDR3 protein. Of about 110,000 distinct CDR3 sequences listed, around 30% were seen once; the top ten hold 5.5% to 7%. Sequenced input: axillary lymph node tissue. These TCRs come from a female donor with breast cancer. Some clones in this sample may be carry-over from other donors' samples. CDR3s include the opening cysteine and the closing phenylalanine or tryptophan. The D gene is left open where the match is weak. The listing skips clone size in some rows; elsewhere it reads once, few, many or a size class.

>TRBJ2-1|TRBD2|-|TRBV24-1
TGTGCCACCAGTGCAAAAGGACTAGCGGTCTACAATGAGCAGTTCTTC
CATSAKGLAVYNEQFF
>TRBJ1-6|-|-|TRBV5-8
TGTGCCAGCAGCTTGAAAAATCAACCCCTCCACTTT
CASSLKNQPLHF
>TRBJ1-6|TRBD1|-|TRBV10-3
TGTGCCATCAGTGAAGAGGGGGCGATTCACCCCCCCACTTTT
CAISEEGAIHPPTF
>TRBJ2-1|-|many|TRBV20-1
TGCAGTGCTAGAGCCATAGCGGTCAGGGGTAATGAGCAGTTCTTC
CSARAIAVRGNEQFF
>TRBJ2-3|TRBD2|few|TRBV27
TGTGCCAGCAGCCAAGGACTAGGTGGGGCAGATACGCAGTATTTT
CASSQGLGGADTQYF
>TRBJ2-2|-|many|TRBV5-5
TGTGCCAGCAGCTTGTTCGCAGGCTTAAACACCGGGGAGCTGTTTTTT
CASSLFAGLNTGELFF
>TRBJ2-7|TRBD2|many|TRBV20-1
TGCAGTGTCGGCCGGGCTAGCGGGAAGTACGAGCAGTACTTC
CSVGRASGKYEQYF
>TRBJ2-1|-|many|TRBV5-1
TGCGCCAGCAGTTTTGCTAGTTACAATGAGCAGTTCTTC
CASSFASYNEQFF
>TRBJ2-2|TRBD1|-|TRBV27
TGTGCCAGCAGGACCTATGACAGGGTAACCGGGGAGCTGTTTTTT
CASRTYDRVTGELFF
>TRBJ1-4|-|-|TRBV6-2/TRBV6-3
TGTGCCAGCAGCCCAACACTAAGCAGGCTAGCGGGGGGGAAGGGTGAAAAACTGTTTTTT
CASSPTLSRLAGGKGEKLFF
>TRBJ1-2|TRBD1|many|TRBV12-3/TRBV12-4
TGTGCCAGCAGTGGACAGGGCAACTATGGCTACACCTTC
CASSGQGNYGYTF